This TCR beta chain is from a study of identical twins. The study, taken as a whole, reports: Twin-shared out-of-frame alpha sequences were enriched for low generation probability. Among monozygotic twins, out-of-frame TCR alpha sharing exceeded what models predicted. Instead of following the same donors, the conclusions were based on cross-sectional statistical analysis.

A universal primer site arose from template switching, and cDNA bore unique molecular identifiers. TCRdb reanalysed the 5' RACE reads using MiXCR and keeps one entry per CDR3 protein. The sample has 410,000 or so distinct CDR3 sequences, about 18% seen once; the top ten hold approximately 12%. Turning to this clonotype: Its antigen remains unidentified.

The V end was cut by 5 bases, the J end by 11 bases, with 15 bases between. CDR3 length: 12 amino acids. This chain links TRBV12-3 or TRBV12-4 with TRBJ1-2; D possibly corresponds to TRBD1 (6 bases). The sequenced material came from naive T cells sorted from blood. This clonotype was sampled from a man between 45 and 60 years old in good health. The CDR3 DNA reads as TGTGCCAGCAGTACGCGGACAGCGGTTTACACCTTC. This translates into CASSTRTAVYTF.